This T cell receptor (beta chain) was captured in a study of blood T cell repertoires in COVID-19. The wider study: Acute and convalescent COVID-19 specimens originated in the United States, Italy and Spain. Sources were T cells, B-cell-depleted T cells, or PBMCs; the material itself was cDNA or gDNA.

With V trimmed by 6 bases and J by 0 bases, 4 bases remained unmatched. Germline lookup yields CDR1 SNHLY and CDR2 FYNNEI. The CDR3 has 16 residues. Original methodology: Reference gene primer amplification in the assay estimated nucleated cell counts. Generated by immunoSEQ multiplex PCR, the TCRdb table keeps only in-frame clones and is missing some. V, J and clone size derive from that table, while D and trimming were established from the DNA sequence. Here the sample spans about 220,000 clones, 80% to 90% being singletons. The rearrangement links TRBV2 to TRBJ2-1, with 11 bases identical to TRBD2. Sequences were obtained from peripheral blood. The clonotype comes from a woman aged 55-75 years who had recovered from COVID-19. CDR3 coding DNA: TGTGCCAGCAGGCGAACTAGCGGGAGCTCCTACAATGAGCAGTTCTTC. Amino acid sequence: CASRRTSGSSYNEQFF.